Listed below are T cell receptor beta chains from one sample, sequenced in a study of chronic HIV infection and antiretroviral therapy. TCRdb re-analysed the 5' RACE reads in MiXCR, keeping a single row per CDR3 protein. This sample yields around 30,000 distinct CDR3 sequences, of which 7.5% to 10% are seen a single time; 2.5% belongs to the top ten. Sequencing was done on a sample of peripheral blood. The receptors shown here come from an adult who had HIV and had not received antiretroviral therapy, or was an uninfected healthy control (not recorded which). Each CDR3 is given without its conserved first and last residue. The D gene is left open where the match is weak.

>TRBV4-3|.
ASSQGGGISGNTIY
>TRBV20-1|TRBD1
SARAPGTGINYGYT
>TRBV29-1|TRBD1
SVGQGTEAF
>TRBV4-2|TRBD2
ASSQVSAGSYNEQF
>TRBV20-1|.
SARDLLGGTYSNQPQH
>TRBV27|.
ASSLWGGKAMNTEAF
>TRBV7-9|TRBD2
ASSPSGTTAEQY
>TRBV11-2|TRBD1
ASSSRRGTGATNEKLF
>TRBV21-1|.
ASSKCKGAPEAF
>TRBV7-2|.
ASSLHRSYEQY
>TRBV9|TRBD2
ASSVGSGRPLEQY
>TRBV18|TRBD1
ASSPQGADEKLF
>TRBV7-3|.
ASSLIAAAPGTDTQY
>TRBV5-1|.
ASSLLGANYGYT
>TRBV9|.
ASSAEQGVWEKLF
>TRBV25-1|.
ASSDPETQY
>TRBV11-1|TRBD1
ASSLARDSPYEQY
>TRBV5-1|.
ASSPLATNEKLF
>TRBV29-1|.
SVEARQPDTQY
>TRBV27|.
ASSLSRGSNQPQH
>TRBV4-3|.
ASRQGMGSTGELF
>TRBV10-3|.
AISELLTDTQY
>TRBV7-2|.
ASSLSSYNEQF
>TRBV6-4|TRBD1
ASTKDRGPLGTEAF
>TRBV3-1|TRBD1
ASSPRNRGAYEQY
>TRBV10-3|.
AISPDGGYEQY
>TRBV6-5|TRBD2
ASSYSVASGSRDEQF
>TRBV10-3|.
ATTTNEDSPLH
>TRBV29-1|.
SVLQDYEQY
>TRBV20-1|TRBD2
SASWTSGGRNEQF
>TRBV20-1|.
SARTQSLSGNTIY
>TRBV3-1|TRBD1
ASSPTGATEAF
>TRBV10-3|.
AISEDRSPVGNEQF
>TRBV7-8|.
ASSPQRRPQH
>TRBV18|.
ASSPRGETQY
>TRBV12-3/TRBV12-4|.
ASSFGYEQY
>TRBV7-9|.
ASSLFRGSGYT